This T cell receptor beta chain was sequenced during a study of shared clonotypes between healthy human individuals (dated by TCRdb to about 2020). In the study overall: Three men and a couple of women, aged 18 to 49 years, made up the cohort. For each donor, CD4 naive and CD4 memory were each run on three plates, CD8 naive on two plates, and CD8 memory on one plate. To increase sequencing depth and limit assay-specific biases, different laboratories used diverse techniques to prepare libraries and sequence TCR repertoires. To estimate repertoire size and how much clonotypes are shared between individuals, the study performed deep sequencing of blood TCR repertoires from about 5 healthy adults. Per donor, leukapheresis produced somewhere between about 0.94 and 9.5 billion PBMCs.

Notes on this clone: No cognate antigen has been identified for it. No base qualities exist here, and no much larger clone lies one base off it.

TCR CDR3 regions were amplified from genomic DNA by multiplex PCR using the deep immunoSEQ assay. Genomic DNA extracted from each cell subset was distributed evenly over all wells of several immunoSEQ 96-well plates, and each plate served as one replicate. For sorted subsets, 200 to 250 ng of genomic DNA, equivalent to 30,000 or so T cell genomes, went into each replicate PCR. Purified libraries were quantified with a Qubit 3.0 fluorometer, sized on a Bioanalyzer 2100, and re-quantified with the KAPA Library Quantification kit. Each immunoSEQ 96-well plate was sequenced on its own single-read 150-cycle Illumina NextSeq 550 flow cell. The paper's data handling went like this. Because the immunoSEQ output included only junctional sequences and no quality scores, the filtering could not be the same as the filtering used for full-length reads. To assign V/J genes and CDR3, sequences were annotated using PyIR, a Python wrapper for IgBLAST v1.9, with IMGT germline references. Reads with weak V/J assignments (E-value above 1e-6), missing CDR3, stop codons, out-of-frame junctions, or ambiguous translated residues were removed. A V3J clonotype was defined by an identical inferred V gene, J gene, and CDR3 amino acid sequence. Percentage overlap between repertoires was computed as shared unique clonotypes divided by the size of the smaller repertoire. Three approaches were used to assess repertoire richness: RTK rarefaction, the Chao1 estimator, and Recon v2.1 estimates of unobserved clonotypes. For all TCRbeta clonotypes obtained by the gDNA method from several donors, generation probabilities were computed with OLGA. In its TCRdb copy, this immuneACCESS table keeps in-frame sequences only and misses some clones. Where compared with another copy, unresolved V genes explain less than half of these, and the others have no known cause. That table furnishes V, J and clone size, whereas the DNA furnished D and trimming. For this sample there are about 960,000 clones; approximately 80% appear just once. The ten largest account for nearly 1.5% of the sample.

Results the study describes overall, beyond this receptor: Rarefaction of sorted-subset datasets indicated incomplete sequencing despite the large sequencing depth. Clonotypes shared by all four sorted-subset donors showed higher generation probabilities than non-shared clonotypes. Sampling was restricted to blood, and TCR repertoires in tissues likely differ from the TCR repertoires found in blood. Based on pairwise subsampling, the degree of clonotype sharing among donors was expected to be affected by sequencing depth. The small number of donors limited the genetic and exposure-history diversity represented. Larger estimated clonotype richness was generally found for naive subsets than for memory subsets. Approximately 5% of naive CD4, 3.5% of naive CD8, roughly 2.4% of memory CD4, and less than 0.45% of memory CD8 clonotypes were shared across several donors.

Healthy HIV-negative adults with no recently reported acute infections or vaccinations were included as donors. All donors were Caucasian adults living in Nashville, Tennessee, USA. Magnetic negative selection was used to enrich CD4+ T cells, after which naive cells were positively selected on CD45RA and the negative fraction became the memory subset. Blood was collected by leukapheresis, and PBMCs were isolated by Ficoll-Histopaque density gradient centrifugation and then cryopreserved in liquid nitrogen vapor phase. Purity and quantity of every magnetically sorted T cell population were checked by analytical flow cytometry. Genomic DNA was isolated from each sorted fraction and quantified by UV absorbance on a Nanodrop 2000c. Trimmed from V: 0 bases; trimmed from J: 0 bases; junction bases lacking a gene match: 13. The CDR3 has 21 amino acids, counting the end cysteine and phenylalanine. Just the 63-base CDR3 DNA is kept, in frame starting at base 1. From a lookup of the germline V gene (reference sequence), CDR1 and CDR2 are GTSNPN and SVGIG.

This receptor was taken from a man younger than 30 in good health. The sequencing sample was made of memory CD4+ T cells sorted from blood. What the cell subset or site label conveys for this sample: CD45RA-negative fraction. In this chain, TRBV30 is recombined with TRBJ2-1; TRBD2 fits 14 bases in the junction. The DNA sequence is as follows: TGTGCCTGGAGTGTACGTTGGGGGACTAGCGGGGGCCTGAGCTCCTACAATGAGCAGTTCTTC. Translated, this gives CAWSVRWGTSGGLSSYNEQFF.